These 17 T cell receptor beta chains came from one sample sequenced in a study of identical twins' blood T cells. TCRdb processed the 5' RACE reads anew with MiXCR; each CDR3 protein has one entry. The sample consists of fewer than 450,000 distinct CDR3 sequences, over 25% of them appearing once. The specimen sequenced was PBMCs. The receptors were sampled from a woman aged 18-49 years in good health.

In this sample, this clonotype turned up many times. The rearrangement links TRBV20-1 to TRBJ1-1; D unresolved. Germline loops: CDR1 DFQATT, CDR2 SNEGSKA (reference sequence). Trimming removed 3 bases from V and 1 base from J, with 6 bases in between. The CDR3 is 12 residues long. The DNA of the CDR3 is TGCAGTGCTAGCCCCAGGAACACTGAAGCTTTCTTT. Protein sequence: CSASPRNTEAFF.

This clonotype came up many times. The V and J genes are TRBV5-6 and TRBJ1-6, with TRBD1 as a possible D gene (6 bases). The V gene lost 6 bases and the J gene lost 10 bases, with 17 bases spanning the gap. The CDR3 consists of 14 residues. The V gene's germline CDR1 is SGHDT and CDR2 YYEEEE. As DNA, the CDR3 is TGTGCCAGCATCATACAGGGTGGGCAATCACCCCTCCACTTT. Translating it yields CASIIQGGQSPLHF.

Worth noting for this clonotype: The CDR3 does not close with the conserved phenylalanine or tryptophan, likely indicating a read error. This chain links TRBV20-1 with TRBJ2-2; the D is unclear. Deletions cut 0 bases from V and 7 bases from J, with 9 bases between. Per the germline V gene, CDR1 is DFQATT and CDR2 is SNEGSKA (reference sequence). The CDR3 is made up of 13 amino acids. CDR3 loop: CSARDHSFGELFS. CDR3 DNA: TGCAGTGCTAGAGACCACAGCTTCGGGGAGCTGTTTTCT.

Ten or more counts support this clonotype. The chain is built from TRBV2 and TRBJ1-6, with D tentatively TRBD1 (6 bases). The V gene's germline CDR1 is SNHLY and CDR2 FYNNEI. V shed 3 bases and J shed 5 bases, with 8 bases lying between them. The CDR3 contains 14 residues. DNA for the CDR3: TGTGCCAGCAGTGAGGCAGGGGATAATTCACCCCTCCACTTT. Translated, it gives CASSEAGDNSPLHF.

As for this clonotype: A read error is possible here, since a much larger clone lies one base away. The CDR3 does not end in the conserved phenylalanine or tryptophan, so this is likely a read error. The chain employs TRBV29-1 and TRBJ1-2; D is possibly TRBD1 (6 bases). V was shortened by 0 bases and J by 8 bases, with 16 bases between the two germline ends. The CDR3 extends over 14 amino acids. Germline assignment: CDR1 SQVTM and CDR2 ANQGSEA. The CDR3 protein is CSVEEDSSPRGYTL. The CDR3 DNA is TGCAGCGTTGAAGAGGACAGCAGTCCTCGGGGCTACACCCTC.

The chain employs TRBV5-1 and TRBJ1-6, with D hard to call. V shed 4 bases and J shed 7 bases, with 18 bases lying between them. The CDR3 sequence is 16 residues long. Germline loops: CDR1 SGHRS, CDR2 YFSETQ. The CDR3 coding sequence is TGCGCCAGCAGCGATCAATCGGGAACAATCAATTCACCCCTCCACTTT. It translates to CASSDQSGTINSPLHF.

This clonotype was recorded at least ten times. The chain uses TRBV18 and TRBJ1-1; weak D call: TRBD1 (5 bases). The V end lost 5 bases, the J end lost 4 bases, and 20 bases lay between the germline ends. CDR3 size: 16 residues. Germline loops: CDR1 KGHSH, CDR2 LQKENI. CDR3 amino acids: CASSVSGTALGTEAFF. In DNA, the CDR3 is TGTGCCAGCTCAGTTTCCGGGACTGCTTTGGGCACTGAAGCTTTCTTT.

The chain links TRBV20-1 to TRBJ2-1; D is ambiguous. Germline V gene sequence: CDR1 DFQATT, CDR2 SNEGSKA (reference sequence). CDR3 length: 14 amino acids. Trimming left V 4 bases short and J 5 bases short, with 15 bases between. CDR3 loop: CSAIGRIENNEQFF. The DNA for the CDR3 is TGCAGTGCTATCGGGCGGATAGAAAACAATGAGCAGTTCTTC.

This clonotype was seen a few times. The V call is TRBV29-1, the J call TRBJ2-3; D gene unclear. Trimming took 6 bases from V and 4 from J, leaving 17 bases between them. Looked up from germline, CDR1 is SQVTM and CDR2 is ANQGSEA. This CDR3 contains 14 residues. CDR3 amino acids: CSVGYGSHADTQYF. The CDR3 region has the DNA TGCAGCGTGGGGTATGGGTCTCACGCAGATACGCAGTATTTT.

The V and J genes are TRBV20-1 and TRBJ2-3, with a possible D match to TRBD1 (7 bases). Germline lookup yields CDR1 DFQATT and CDR2 SNEGSKA (reference sequence). Trimming removed 3 bases at V and 0 bases at J, with 19 bases between. The length of the CDR3 is 17 residues. The CDR3 is CSAREEGASPSTDTQYF. The CDR3 nucleotides are TGCAGTGCTAGGGAGGAGGGGGCTAGCCCTAGCACAGATACGCAGTATTTT.

This rearrangement joins TRBV7-9 to TRBJ1-2; D call uncertain. V shed 1 base and J shed 7 bases, with 7 bases lying between them. Germline lookup yields CDR1 SEHNR and CDR2 FQNEAQ (reference sequence). The CDR3 extends over 12 amino acids. This CDR3 is CASSLVASGYTF. The CDR3 bases are TGTGCCAGCAGCTTAGTAGCATCTGGCTACACCTTC.

This clonotype was observed many times. This chain uses TRBV2 with TRBJ1-6; possibly TRBD1 for D (5 bases). Trimming took off 4 bases at V and 7 bases at J, with 11 bases between the two ends. CDR1 and CDR2 from the germline V gene are SNHLY and FYNNEI. The CDR3 covers 14 residues. CDR3 DNA: TGTGCCAGCAGTGGGGGCAGTCCAAATTCACCCCTCCACTTT. It encodes CASSGGSPNSPLHF.

This clonotype was seen more than once but under ten times. The chain carries TRBV5-1 and TRBJ2-1; D is unclear. Trimming took 2 bases from V and 2 from J, leaving 14 bases between them. The CDR3 extends over 16 amino acids. Germline CDR1 SGHRS, CDR2 YFSETQ. The CDR3 DNA sequence: TGCGCCAGCAGCTTCGGACGGCGGAACACCTACAATGAGCAGTTCTTC. It encodes CASSFGRRNTYNEQFF.

The table lists this clonotype with a few counts. V is TRBV12-3 or TRBV12-4 and J is TRBJ1-1; 7 nucleotides line up with TRBD1. The CDR3 has 12 residues. Unmatched junction bases numbered 5, after V lost 6 bases and J lost 7 bases. The CDR3 sequence is CASRNRDSEAFF. The CDR3 DNA is TGTGCCAGCAGAAACCGGGACAGTGAAGCTTTCTTT.

This clonotype was found many times. The rearrangement uses TRBV6-4 and TRBJ2-3; no definite D call. CDR1 is MRHNA and CDR2 is SNTAGT in the germline V gene. The CDR3 runs 14 residues. Between the trimmed V and J ends, which lost 6 bases and 3 bases, there was a span of 13 bases. CDR3 residues: CASRFGGRTDTQYF. In nucleotides, the CDR3 is TGTGCCAGCAGATTTGGCGGTAGGACAGATACGCAGTATTTT.

This clonotype came up a few times. The V call is TRBV11-2, the J call TRBJ1-1; D ambiguous. Per germline, CDR1 SGHAT and CDR2 FQNNGV. This CDR3 comprises 11 residues. Trimming removed 1 base at V and 6 bases at J, with 3 bases between. This CDR3 is CASSLVSEAFF. CDR3 bases: TGTGCCAGCAGCTTAGTCTCTGAAGCTTTCTTT. The variable domain in full, completed from reference TRBV11-2 and TRBJ1-1, reads EAGVAQSPRYKIIEKRQSVAFWCNPISGHATLYWYQQILGQGPKLLIQFQNNGVVDDSQLPKDRFSAERLKGVDSTLKIQPAKLEDSAVYLCASSLVSEAFFGQGTRLTVV.

This sequence joins TRBV6-2 or TRBV6-3 and TRBJ2-7; D is unclear. The germline CDR1 and CDR2 sequences are MNHEY and SVGEGT. V was clipped by 0 bases and J by 4 bases, with 10 bases between them. This CDR3 comprises 14 residues. CDR3 protein: CASSYSTRFYEQYF. As DNA, the CDR3 is TGTGCCAGCAGTTACTCAACCCGGTTTTACGAGCAGTACTTC.